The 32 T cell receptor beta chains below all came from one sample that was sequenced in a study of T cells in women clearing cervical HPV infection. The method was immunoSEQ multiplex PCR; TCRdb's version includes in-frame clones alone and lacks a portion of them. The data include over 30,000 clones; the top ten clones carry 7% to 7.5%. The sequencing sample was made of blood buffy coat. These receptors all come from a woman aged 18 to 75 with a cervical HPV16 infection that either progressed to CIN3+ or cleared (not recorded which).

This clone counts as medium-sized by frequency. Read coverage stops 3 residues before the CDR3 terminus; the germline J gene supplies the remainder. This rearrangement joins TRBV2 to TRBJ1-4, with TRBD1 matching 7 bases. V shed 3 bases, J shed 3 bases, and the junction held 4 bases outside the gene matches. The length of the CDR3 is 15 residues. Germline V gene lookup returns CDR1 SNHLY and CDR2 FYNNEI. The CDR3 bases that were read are TGTGCCAGCAGTGAGGGGGACAGCCCTAATGAAAAA. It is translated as CASSEGDSPNEK. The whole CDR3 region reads CASSEGDSPNEKLFF. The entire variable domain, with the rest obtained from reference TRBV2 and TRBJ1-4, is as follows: EPEVTQTPSHQVTQMGQEVILRCVPISNHLYFYWYRQILGQKVEFLVSFYNNEISEKSEIFDDQFSVERPDGSNFTLKIRSTKLEDSAMYFCASSEGDSPNEKLFFGSGTQLSVL.

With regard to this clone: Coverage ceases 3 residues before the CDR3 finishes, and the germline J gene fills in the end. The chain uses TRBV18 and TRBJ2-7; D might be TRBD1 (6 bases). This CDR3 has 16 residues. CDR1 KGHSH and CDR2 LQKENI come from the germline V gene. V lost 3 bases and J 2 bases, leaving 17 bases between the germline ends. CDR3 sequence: CASSPLLGGHPYEQYF. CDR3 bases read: TGTGCCAGCTCACCCCTCTTAGGGGGACACCCCTACGAG.

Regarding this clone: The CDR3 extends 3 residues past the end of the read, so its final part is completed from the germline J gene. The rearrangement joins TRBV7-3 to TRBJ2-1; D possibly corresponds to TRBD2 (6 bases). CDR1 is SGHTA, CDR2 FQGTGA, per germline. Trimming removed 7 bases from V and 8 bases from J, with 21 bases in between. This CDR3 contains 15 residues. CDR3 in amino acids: CASTPEAGRSHEQFF. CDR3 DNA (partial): TGTGCCAGCACCCCAGAGGCGGGGAGAAGCCATGAG.

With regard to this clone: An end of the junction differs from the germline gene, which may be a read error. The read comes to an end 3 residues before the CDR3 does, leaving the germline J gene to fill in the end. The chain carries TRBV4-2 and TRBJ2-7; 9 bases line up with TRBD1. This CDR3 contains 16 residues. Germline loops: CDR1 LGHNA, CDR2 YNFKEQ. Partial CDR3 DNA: TGCGCCAGCAGCCAGGGGAGGGGACAGGGTCTCTACGAG. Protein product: CASSQGRGQGLYE. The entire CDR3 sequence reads CASSQGRGQGLYEQYF.

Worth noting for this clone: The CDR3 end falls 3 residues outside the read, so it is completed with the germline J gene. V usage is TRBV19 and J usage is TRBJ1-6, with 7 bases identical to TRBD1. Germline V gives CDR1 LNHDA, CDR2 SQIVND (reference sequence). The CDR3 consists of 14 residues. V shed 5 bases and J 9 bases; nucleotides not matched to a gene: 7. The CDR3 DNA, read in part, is TGTGCCAGTAGTTTGGGGACAGAATCTTCACCC. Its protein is CASSLGTESSP. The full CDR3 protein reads CASSLGTESSPLHF.

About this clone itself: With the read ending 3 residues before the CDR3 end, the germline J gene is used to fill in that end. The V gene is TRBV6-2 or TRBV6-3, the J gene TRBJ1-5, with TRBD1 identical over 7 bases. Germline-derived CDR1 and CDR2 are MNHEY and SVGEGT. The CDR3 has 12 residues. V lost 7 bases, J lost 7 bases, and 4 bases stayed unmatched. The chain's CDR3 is CASTSQGQPQHF. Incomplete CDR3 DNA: TGTGCCAGCACCTCACAGGGGCAGCCC.

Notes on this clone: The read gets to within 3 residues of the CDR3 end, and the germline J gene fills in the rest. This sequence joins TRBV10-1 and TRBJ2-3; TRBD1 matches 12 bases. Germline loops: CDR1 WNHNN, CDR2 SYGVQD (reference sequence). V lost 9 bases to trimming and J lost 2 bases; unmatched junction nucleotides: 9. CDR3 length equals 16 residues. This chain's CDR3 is CASGTGGFGATDTQYF. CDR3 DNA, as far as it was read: TGCGCCAGTGGGACAGGGGGCTTTGGGGCCACAGATACG.

The CDR3 sequence is CASSPGQRGEKLFF. The CDR3 bases that were read are TGTGCCAGCAGCCCTGGACAGCGGGGGGAAAAA. The chain is built from TRBV7-6 and TRBJ1-4; TRBD1 is a possible D gene (6 bases). The CDR3 end falls 3 residues outside the read, so it is completed with the germline J gene. Germline V gene data show CDR1 as SGHVS and CDR2 as FNYEAQ. Trimming left V 5 bases short and J 8 bases short, with 15 bases between. The CDR3 has 14 amino acids.

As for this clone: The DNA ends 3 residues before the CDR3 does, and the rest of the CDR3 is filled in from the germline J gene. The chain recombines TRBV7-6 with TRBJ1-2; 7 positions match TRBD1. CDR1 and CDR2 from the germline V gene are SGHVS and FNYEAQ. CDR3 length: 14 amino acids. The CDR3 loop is CASSLLGGTDTYTF. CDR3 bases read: TGTGCCAGCAGCTTATTAGGGGGCACAGATACC.

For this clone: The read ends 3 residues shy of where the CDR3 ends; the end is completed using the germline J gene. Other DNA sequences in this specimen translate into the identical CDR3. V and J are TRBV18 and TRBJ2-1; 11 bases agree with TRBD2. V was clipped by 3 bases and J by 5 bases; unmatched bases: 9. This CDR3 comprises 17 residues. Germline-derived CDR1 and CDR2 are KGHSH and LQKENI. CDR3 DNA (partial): TGTGCCAGCTCACCCCCCCTAGCGGGGGGCATCGACAATGAG. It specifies CASSPPLAGGIDNE. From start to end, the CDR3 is CASSPPLAGGIDNEQFF.

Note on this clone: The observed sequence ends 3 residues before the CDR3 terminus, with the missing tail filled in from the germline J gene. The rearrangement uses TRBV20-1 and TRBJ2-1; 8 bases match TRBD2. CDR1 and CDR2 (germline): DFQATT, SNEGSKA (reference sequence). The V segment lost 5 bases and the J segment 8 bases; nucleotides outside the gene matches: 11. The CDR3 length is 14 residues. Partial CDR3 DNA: TGCAGTGCTGCGCCGGGGGGGCCTTCTTATGAG. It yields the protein CSAAPGGPSYE. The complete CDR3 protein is CSAAPGGPSYEQFF.

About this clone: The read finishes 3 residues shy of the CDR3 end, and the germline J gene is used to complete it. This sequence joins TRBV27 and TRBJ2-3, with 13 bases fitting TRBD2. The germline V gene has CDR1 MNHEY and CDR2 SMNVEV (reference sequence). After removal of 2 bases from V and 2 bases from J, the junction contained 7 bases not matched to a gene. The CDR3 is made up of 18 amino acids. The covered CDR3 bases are TGTGCCAGCAGTTTAAGACTAGCGGGGGGAACGTACACAGATACG. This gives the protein CASSLRLAGGTYTDT. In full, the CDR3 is CASSLRLAGGTYTDTQYF.

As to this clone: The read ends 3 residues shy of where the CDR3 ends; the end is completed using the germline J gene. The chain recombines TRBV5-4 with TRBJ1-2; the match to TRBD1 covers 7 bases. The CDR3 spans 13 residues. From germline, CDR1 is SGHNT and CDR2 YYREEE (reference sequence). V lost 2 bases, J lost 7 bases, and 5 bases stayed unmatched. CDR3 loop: CASSLTGVGGYTF. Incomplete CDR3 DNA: TGTGCCAGCAGCTTAACAGGGGTTGGTGGC.

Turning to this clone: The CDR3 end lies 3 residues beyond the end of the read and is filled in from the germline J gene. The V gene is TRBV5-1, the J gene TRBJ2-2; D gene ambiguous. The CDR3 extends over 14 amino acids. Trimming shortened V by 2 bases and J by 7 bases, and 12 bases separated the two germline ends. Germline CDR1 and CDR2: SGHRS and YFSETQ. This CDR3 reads CASSFERPFGELFF. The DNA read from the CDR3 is TGCGCCAGCAGCTTTGAGCGACCGTTCGGGGAG.

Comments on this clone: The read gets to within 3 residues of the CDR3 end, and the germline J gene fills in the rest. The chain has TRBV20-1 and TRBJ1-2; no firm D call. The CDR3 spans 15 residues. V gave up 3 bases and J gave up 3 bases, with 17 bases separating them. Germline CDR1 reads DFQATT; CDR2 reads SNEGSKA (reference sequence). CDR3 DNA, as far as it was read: TGCAGTGCTAGTAGGAGGCAGACCGGGGACTATGGC. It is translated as CSASRRQTGDYG. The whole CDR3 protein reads CSASRRQTGDYGYTF.

The sequenced CDR3 bases are TGTGCCAGTAACCGGGACAAAAATTCACCA. It yields the protein CASNRDKNSP. In full, the CDR3 reads CASNRDKNSPLFF. This chain uses TRBV2 with TRBJ1-4; D may be TRBD1 (6 bases). From the germline J gene comes the end of the CDR3, since the read stops 3 residues before it. The CDR3 contains 13 residues. Looked up from germline, CDR1 is SNHLY and CDR2 is FYNNEI.

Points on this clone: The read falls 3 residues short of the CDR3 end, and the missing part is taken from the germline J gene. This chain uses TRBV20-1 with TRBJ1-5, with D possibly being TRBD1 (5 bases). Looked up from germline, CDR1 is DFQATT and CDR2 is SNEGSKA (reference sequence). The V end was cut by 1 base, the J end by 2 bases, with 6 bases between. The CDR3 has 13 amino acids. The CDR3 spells CSARVQGNQPQHF. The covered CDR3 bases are TGCAGTGCTAGAGTACAGGGCAATCAGCCC.

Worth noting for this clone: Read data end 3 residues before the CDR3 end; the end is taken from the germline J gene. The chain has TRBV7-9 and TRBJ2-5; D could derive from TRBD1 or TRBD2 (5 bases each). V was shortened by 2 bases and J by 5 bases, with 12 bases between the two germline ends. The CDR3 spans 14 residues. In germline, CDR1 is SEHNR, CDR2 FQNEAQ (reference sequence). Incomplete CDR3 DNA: TGTGCCAGCAGCTTACAGGGAGTCGGGGAGACC. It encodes CASSLQGVGET. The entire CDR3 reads CASSLQGVGETQYF.

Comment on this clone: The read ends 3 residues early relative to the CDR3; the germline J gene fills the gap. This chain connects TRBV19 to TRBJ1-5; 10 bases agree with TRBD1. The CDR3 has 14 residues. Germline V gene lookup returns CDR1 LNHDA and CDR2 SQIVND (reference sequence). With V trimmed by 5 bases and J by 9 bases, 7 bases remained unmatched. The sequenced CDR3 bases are TGTGCCAGTAGTGAACCGGGACAGGGGCGGCCC. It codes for CASSEPGQGRP. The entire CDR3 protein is CASSEPGQGRPQHF.

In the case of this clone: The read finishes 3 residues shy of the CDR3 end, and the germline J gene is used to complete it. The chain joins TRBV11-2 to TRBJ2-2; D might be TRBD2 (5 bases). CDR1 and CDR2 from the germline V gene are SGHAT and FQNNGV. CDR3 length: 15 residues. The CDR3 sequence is CASSFETGSNSPLFF. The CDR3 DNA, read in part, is TGTGCCAGCAGCTTTGAGACGGGGAGCAATTCACCG.

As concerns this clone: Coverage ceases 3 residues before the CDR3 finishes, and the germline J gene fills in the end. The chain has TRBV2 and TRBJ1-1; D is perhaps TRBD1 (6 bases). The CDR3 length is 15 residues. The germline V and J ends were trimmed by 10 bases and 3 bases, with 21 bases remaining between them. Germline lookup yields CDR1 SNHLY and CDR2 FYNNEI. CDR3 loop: CATKVGGQTYTEAFF. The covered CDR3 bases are TGTGCCACCAAGGTGGGTGGACAGACCTACACTGAA.

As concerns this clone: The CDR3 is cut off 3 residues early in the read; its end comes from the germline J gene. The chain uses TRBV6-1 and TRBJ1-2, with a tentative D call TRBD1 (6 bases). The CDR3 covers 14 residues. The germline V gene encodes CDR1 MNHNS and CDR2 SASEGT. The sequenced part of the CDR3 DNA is TGTGCCAGCAGTGAATGGGCGGGGGACAATGAC. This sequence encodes CASSEWAGDND. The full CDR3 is CASSEWAGDNDYTF.

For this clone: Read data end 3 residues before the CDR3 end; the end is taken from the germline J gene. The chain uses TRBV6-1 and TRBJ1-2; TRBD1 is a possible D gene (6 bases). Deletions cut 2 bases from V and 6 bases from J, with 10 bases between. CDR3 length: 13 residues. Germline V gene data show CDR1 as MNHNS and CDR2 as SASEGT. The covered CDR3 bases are TGTGCCAGCAGTGAATACAGGGTCGATGGC. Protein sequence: CASSEYRVDG. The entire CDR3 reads CASSEYRVDGYTF.

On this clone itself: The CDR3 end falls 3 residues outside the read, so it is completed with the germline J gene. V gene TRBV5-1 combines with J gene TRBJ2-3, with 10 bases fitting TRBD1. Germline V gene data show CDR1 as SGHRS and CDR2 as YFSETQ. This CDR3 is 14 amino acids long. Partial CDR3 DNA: TGCGCCAGCAGCTCCGGACAGGGGGGAGAGACG. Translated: CASSSGQGGET. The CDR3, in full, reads CASSSGQGGETQYF.

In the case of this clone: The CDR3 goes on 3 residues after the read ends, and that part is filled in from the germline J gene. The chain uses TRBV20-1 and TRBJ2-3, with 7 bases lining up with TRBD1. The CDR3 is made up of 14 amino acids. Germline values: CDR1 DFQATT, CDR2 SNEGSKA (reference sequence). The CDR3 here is CSARDRTGSQPQYF. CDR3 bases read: TGCAGTGCTAGAGATAGGACAGGTAGCCAGCCG.

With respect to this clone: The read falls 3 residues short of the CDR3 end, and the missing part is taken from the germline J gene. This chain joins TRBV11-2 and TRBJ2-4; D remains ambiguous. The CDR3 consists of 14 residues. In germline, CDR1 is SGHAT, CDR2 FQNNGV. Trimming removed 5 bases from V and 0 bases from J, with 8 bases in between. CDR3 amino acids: CASSVTGAKNIQYF. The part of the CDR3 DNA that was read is TGTGCCAGCAGCGTAACCGGAGCCAAAAACATT. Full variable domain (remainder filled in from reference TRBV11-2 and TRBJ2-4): EAGVAQSPRYKIIEKRQSVAFWCNPISGHATLYWYQQILGQGPKLLIQFQNNGVVDDSQLPKDRFSAERLKGVDSTLKIQPAKLEDSAVYLCASSVTGAKNIQYFGAGTRLSVL.

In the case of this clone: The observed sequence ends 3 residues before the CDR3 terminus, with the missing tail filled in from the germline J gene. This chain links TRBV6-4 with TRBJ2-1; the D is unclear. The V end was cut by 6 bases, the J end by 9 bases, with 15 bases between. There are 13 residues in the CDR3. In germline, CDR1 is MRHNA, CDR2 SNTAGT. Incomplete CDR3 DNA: TGTGCCAGCAGCTTCGAGCATGCCGGTGAG. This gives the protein CASSFEHAGE. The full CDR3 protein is CASSFEHAGEQFF.

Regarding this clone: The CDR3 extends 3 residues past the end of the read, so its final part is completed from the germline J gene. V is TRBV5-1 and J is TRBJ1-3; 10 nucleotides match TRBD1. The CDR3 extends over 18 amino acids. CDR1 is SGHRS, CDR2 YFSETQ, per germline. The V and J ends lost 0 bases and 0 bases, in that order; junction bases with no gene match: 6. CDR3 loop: CASSLAGGQGSSGNTIYF. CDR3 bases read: TGCGCCAGCAGCTTGGCCGGGGGACAGGGGTCCTCTGGAAACACC.

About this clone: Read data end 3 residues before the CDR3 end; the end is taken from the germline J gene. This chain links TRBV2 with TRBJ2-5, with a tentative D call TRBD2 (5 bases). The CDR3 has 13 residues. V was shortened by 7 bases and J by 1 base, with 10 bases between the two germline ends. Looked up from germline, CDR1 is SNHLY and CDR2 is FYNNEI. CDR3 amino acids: CASTEGPQETQYF. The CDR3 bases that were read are TGTGCCAGCACAGAGGGCCCCCAAGAGACC.

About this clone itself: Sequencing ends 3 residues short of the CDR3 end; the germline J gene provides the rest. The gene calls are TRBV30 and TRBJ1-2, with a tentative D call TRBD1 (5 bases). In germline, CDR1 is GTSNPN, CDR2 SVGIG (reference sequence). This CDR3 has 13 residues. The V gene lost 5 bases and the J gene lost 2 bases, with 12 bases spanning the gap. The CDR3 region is CAWVGGINYGYTF. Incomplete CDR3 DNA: TGTGCCTGGGTCGGGGGAATCAACTATGGC.

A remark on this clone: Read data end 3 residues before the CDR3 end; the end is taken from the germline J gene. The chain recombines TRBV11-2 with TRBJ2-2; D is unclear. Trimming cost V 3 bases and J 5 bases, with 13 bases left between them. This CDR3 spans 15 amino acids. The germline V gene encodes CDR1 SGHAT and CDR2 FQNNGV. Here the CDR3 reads CASSLGRPKTGELFF. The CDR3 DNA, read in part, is TGTGCCAGCAGCTTGGGCAGGCCAAAAACCGGGGAG.

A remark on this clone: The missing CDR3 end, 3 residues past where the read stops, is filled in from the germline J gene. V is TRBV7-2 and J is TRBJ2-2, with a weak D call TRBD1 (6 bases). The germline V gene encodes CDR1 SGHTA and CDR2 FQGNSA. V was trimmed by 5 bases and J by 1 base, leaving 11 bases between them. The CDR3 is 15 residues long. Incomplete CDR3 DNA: TGTGCCAGCAGCCCCTCGGGACAGAACACCGGGGAG. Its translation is CASSPSGQNTGE. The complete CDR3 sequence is CASSPSGQNTGELFF.